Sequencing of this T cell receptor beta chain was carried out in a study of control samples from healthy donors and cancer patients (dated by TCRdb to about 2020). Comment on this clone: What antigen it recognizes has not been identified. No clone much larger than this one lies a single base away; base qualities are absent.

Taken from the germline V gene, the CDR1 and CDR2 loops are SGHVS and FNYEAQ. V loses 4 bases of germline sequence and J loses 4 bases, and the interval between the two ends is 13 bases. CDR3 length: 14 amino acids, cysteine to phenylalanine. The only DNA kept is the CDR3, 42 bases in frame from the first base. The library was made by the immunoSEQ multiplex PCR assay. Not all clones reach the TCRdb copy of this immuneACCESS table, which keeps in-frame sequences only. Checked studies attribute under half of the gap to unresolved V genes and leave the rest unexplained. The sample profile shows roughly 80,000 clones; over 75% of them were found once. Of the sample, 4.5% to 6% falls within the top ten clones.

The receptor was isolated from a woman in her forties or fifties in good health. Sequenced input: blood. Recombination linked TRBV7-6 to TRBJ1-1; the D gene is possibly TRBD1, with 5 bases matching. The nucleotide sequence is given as TGTGCCAGCAGCTACTCCTCAGGGTTCACTGAAGCTTTCTTT. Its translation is CASSYSSGFTEAFF.